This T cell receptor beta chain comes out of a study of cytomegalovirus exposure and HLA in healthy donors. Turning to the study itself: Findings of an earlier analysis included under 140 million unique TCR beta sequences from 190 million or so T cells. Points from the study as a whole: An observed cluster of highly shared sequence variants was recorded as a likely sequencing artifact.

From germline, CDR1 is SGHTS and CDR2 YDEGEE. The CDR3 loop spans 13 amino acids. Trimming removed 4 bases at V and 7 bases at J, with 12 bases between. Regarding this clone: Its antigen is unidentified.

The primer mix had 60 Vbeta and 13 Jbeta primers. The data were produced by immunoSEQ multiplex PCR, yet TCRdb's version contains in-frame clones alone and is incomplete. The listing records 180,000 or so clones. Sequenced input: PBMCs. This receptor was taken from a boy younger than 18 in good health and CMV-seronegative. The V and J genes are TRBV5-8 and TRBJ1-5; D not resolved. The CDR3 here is CASSHGVWQPQHF. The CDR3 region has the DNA TGTGCCAGCAGCCACGGGGTGTGGCAGCCCCAGCATTTT.